These T cell receptor beta chains were read from a single sample in a study of blood T cell repertoires in COVID-19. TCRdb's copy holds only in-frame clones and misses some; the assay was immunoSEQ multiplex PCR. This table has hundreds of thousands of clones, 80% to 90% appearing once. The sample was PBMCs or T cells enriched from blood (not recorded which). The receptors were gathered from a woman between 40 and 55 years old with acute COVID-19. Each CDR3 is given with its conserved first and last residue. The D gene is left open where the match is weak. The size of a clone is reported for some rows only, either as once, few or many, or as a class for expanded clones.

v_call	d_call	j_call	clone_size	cdr3_nt	cdr3_aa
TRBV10-2	-	TRBJ2-2	once	TGCGCCAGCAGTGGAGGAGTGAGAGGCCTAAACACCGGGGAGCTGTTTTTT	CASSGGVRGLNTGELFF
TRBV28	-	TRBJ1-5	-	TGTGCCAGCAGGTCCCCAGGGATCAAGGGCAATCAGCCCCAGCATTTT	CASRSPGIKGNQPQHF
TRBV11-2	TRBD2	TRBJ2-1	-	TGTGCCAGCAGCCCTGGGGGGCTAGCGGGAGGTTACAATGAGCAGTTCTTC	CASSPGGLAGGYNEQFF
TRBV4-3	-	TRBJ1-6	few	TGCGCCAGCAGCCACACAATGGACAGAGATAATTCACCCCTCCACTTT	CASSHTMDRDNSPLHF
TRBV6-5	TRBD1	TRBJ1-1	-	TGTGCCAGCAGTAACTCCGGGACAGGGTGGAACACTGAAGCTTTCTTT	CASSNSGTGWNTEAFF
TRBV28	TRBD1	TRBJ1-1	-	TGTGCCAGCAGTAGAACTGACAGGGGGCGGAACACTGAAGCTTTCTTT	CASSRTDRGRNTEAFF
TRBV7-3	TRBD2	TRBJ2-1	-	TGTGCCAGCAGCCCCCCCCCTAACGGGGGCGGGAGGGCGCACGAGCAGTTCTTC	CASSPPPNGGGRAHEQFF
TRBV4-2	TRBD2	TRBJ2-1	-	TGTGCCAGCAGCCAAGTGGGTGGACGGGAGGGCCTTGGCAATGAGCAGTTCTTC	CASSQVGGREGLGNEQFF
TRBV2	-	TRBJ1-1	-	TGTGCCAGCAGTGTGGGTAGGGGAAACACTGAAGCTTTCTTT	CASSVGRGNTEAFF
TRBV28	TRBD1	TRBJ2-2	-	TGTGCCAGCAGGGGACAGGCCACCGGGGAGCTGTTTTTT	CASRGQATGELFF
TRBV3-1/TRBV3-2	-	TRBJ2-7	few	TGTGCCAGCAGCACTCGGACAGAGGGCTACGAGCAGTACTTC	CASSTRTEGYEQYF
TRBV12-3/TRBV12-4	TRBD2	TRBJ2-1	-	TGTGCCAGCAGTTTCGGGGGGAGGGCCTTCCCGTTCTTC	CASSFGGRAFPFF
TRBV28	-	TRBJ2-7	-	TGTGCCGGCAGTTTAGCGGAGTCCTACGAGCAGTACTTC	CAGSLAESYEQYF
TRBV24-1	TRBD1	TRBJ1-1	-	TGTGCCACCAGTGCCCCAGGGGGCACTGAAGCTTTCTTT	CATSAPGGTEAFF
TRBV10-3	TRBD1	TRBJ2-7	few	TGTGCCACCACCGGGACAGTACTCCACGAGCAGTACTTC	CATTGTVLHEQYF
TRBV3-1/TRBV3-2	-	TRBJ2-1	-	TGTGCCAGCAGCCAGACGGGGGGCGCCTACAATGAGCAGTTCTTC	CASSQTGGAYNEQFF
TRBV12-5	-	TRBJ1-1	-	TGTGCTAGTGGTTTTGGGGCAGGAAGGGGGAACACTGAAGCTTTCTTT	CASGFGAGRGNTEAFF
TRBV7-9	TRBD2	TRBJ2-2	-	TGTGCCAGCAGCTTATTCCCTGCGGGAGACACCGGGGAGCTGTTTTTT	CASSLFPAGDTGELFF
TRBV3-1/TRBV3-2	-	TRBJ2-1	-	TGTGCCAGCAGCCAGACATACAATGAGCAGTTCTTC	CASSQTYNEQFF
TRBV30	TRBD1	TRBJ1-2	-	TGTGCCTGCACGACAGGGGGCTATGGCTACACCTTC	CACTTGGYGYTF
TRBV27	-	TRBJ2-7	-	TGTGCCAGCAGTCCGGAGGGGTTTTCCTACGAGCAGTACTTC	CASSPEGFSYEQYF
TRBV28	TRBD2	TRBJ2-7	-	TGTGCCAGCAGTTCTAGCGGGAGGGACTACGAGCAGTACTTC	CASSSSGRDYEQYF
TRBV7-3	-	TRBJ2-3	once	TGTGCCAGCAGCTCTAGCGATCCTAGCACAGATACGCAGTATTTT	CASSSSDPSTDTQYF
TRBV19	TRBD1	TRBJ2-2	-	TGTGCCAGTCGAAACCCCGGGACAGGTGGCACCGGGGAGCTGTTTTTT	CASRNPGTGGTGELFF
TRBV9	TRBD2	TRBJ2-1	-	TGTGCCAGCAGCTTCCTGCGGGAGGGCCTGGTCAATGAGCAGTTCTTC	CASSFLREGLVNEQFF
TRBV11-2	TRBD2	TRBJ2-4	-	TGTGCCAGCAGGGGGCCTAGCGGGTGGGCCAAAAACATTCAGTACTTC	CASRGPSGWAKNIQYF
TRBV5-4	TRBD2	TRBJ2-5	once	TGTGCCAGCAGCTTGGGTGGTCTAGCGGAAGAGACCCAGTACTTC	CASSLGGLAEETQYF
TRBV14	TRBD2	TRBJ2-3	-	TGTGCCAGCAGCCCACTGGGAGGGGTCGCAGATACGCAGTATTTT	CASSPLGGVADTQYF
TRBV19	TRBD1	TRBJ1-1	-	TGTGCCAGTAGTACCCTCGGACAGGGGAACACTGAAGCTTTCTTT	CASSTLGQGNTEAFF
TRBV21-1	-	TRBJ2-3	once	TGTGCCAGCAGCAGCCGCCTTATTGGACAGGGGTGGCGCACAGATACGCAGTATTTT	CASSSRLIGQGWRTDTQYF
TRBV7-8	TRBD2	TRBJ2-1	-	TGTGCCAGCAGCTGGGTCGGGAGGGGATTAAATGAGCAGTTCTTC	CASSWVGRGLNEQFF
TRBV19	TRBD1	TRBJ1-5	-	TGTGCCAGTTCGCGGACAGGGCGAGGGCAGCCCCAGCATTTT	CASSRTGRGQPQHF
TRBV5-1	TRBD2	TRBJ2-3	-	TGCGCCAGCAGCTTGGGGCTAGCGGCTAGCACAGATACGCAGTATTTT	CASSLGLAASTDTQYF
TRBV4-1	-	TRBJ2-5	-	TGCGCCAGCAGCGAAGGAGTAGCGGCGGGGAAAGAGACCCAGTACTTC	CASSEGVAAGKETQYF
TRBV19	TRBD1	TRBJ2-1	-	TGTGCCAGTAACGACGGGGCAGGGGGCTCCTACAATGAGCAGTTCTTC	CASNDGAGGSYNEQFF
TRBV18	TRBD2	TRBJ2-5	-	TGTGCCAGCTCACCCCCGGGACTACCCACTCAAGAGACCCAGTACTTC	CASSPPGLPTQETQYF
TRBV7-2	TRBD1	TRBJ1-1	-	TGTGCCAGCAGTTCAGCAACAGGGGGATCCACTGAAGCTTTCTTT	CASSSATGGSTEAFF
TRBV11-3	-	TRBJ2-7	-	TGTGCCAGCAGCTTCAGCGGCCTCGGGGACGAGCAGTACTTC	CASSFSGLGDEQYF
TRBV11-2	TRBD1	TRBJ1-1	-	TGTGCCAGCAGCTCACAGGGGACAAACACTGAAGCTTTCTTT	CASSSQGTNTEAFF
TRBV7-2	-	TRBJ2-3	-	TGTGCCAGCAGCATCCGGAGGACCTTTAGCACAGATACGCAGTATTTT	CASSIRRTFSTDTQYF